This TCR beta chain came from a study of shared clonotypes between healthy human individuals. TCRdb's table, derived via immunoSEQ multiplex PCR, lists solely in-frame clones and lacks some. The table includes roughly 450,000 clones, approximately 79% detected once. Looked up from germline, CDR1 is MDHEN and CDR2 is SYDVKM. The CDR3 consists of 12 residues. V was pared by 3 bases and J by 4 bases, with 5 bases between. The V call is TRBV28, the J call TRBJ2-3, with no clear D. The source of this sequence is a woman aged 40 to 50 in good health. Some clones in this sample may be carry-over from other donors' samples. The sample consisted of PBMCs. CDR3 nucleotides: TGTGCCAGCAGTTTGTTCCCAGATACGCAGTATTTT. Translating gives CASSLFPDTQYF.